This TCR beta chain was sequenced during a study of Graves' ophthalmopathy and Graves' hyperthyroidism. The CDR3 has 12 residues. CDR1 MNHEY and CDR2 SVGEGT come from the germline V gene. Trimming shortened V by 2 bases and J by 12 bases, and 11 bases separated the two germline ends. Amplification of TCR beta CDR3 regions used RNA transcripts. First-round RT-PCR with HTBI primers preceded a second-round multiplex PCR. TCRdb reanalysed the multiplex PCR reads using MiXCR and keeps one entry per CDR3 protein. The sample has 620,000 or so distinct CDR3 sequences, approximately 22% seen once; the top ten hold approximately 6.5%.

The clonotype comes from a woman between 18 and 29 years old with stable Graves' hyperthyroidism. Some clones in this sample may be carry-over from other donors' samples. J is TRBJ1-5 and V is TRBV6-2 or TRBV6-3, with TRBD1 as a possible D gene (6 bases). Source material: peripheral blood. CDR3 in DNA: TGTGCCAGCAGTTACGGGGGGCGGCTCCAGCATTTT. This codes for CASSYGGRLQHF.